This section outlines one T cell receptor beta chain sequence together with its context. As yet, its antigen is unknown. It may be a read error: a sequence one base away is much more abundant. RNA transcripts were the source from which TCR beta CDR3 regions were amplified. The authors performed first-round RT-PCR with HTBI primers and then a second-round multiplex PCR. TCRdb reprocessed the multiplex PCR reads via MiXCR and lists one record per CDR3 protein. The sample includes over 650,000 distinct CDR3 sequences, about 41% of them seen just once. The data originate from a study of Graves' ophthalmopathy and Graves' hyperthyroidism. Study summary: Ahead of any treatment, peripheral blood was obtained at the initial diagnosis.

The diagnosis was founded upon clinical symptoms, serum thyroxine, TRAb, thyroid ultrasound and orbital computed tomography. Overall study results and limits: It was with roughly 71% sensitivity and approximately 72% specificity that the model predicted ophthalmopathy progression. Detection in blood was also observed for most expanded thyroid clonotypes above 0.001 frequency.

Input material: peripheral blood. The clonotype comes from an adult man with Graves' ophthalmopathy.

The CDR3 spells CASSPSLFNTGELLF. The CDR3 DNA sequence: TGTGCCAGCAGCCCTTCCCTCTTTAACACCGGGGAGCTGCTTTTT. This chain links TRBV11-1 with TRBJ2-2; possible D gene TRBD2, 5 bases. CDR3 length equals 15 residues. Germline V CDR1 and CDR2: SGHAT, FQDESV (reference sequence).